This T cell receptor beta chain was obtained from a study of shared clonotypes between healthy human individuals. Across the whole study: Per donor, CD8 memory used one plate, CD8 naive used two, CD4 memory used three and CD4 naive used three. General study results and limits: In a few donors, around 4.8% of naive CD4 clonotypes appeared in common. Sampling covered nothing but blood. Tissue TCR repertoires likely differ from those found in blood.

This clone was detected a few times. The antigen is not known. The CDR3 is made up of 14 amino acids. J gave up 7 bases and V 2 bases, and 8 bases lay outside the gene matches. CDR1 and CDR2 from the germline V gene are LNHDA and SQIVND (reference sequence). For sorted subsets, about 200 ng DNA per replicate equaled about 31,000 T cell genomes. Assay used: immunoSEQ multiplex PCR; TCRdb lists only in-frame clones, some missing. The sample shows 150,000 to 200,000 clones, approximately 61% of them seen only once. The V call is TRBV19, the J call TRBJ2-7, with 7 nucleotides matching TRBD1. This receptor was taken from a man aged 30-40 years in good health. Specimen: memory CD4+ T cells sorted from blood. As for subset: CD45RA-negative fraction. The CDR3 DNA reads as TGTGCCAGTAGTATAACAGGGGTTCCTATGGAGCAGTACTTC. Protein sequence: CASSITGVPMEQYF.